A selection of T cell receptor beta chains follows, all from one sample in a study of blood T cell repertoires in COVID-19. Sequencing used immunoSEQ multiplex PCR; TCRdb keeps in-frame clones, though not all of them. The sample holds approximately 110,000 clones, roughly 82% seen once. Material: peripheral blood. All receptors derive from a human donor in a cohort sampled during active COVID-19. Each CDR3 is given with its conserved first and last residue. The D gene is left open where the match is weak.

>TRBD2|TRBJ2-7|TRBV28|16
CASPPSLAGGLNEQYF
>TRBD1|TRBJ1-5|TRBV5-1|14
CASSLGRGISPQHF
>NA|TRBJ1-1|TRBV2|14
CASSEGGHLSKAFF
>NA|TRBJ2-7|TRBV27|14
CASSSQGFPYEQYF
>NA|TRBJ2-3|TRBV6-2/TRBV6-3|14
CASSPRDRSNTQYF
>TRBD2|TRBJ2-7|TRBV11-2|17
CASSLVVAGTKFYEQYF
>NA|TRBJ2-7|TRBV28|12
CASSLSDYEQYF
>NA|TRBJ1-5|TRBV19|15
CASGWTAYSNQPQHF
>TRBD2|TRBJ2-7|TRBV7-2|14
CASSLSPGTSGSTF
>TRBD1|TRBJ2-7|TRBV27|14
CASSLRTGKDEQYF
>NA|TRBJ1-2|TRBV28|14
CASSQRGGLWGYTF
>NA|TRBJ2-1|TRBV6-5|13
CASSWPGSNEQFF
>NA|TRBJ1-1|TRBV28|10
CASSDREAFF
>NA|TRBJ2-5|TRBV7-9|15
CASSLEATSFETQYF
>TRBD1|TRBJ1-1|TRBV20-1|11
CSAGRDREAFF
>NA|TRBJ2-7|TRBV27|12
CASSPGPYEQYF
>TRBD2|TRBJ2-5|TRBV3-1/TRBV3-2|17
CASSQGGGLAGAETQYF
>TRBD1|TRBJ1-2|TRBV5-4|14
CASSSGGPSYGYTF
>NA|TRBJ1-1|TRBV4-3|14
CASSPYTYNTEAFF
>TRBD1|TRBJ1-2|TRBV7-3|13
CASSFGTGEGYTF
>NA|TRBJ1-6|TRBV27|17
CASSLGSGSSYNSPLHF
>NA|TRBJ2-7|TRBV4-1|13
CASSRGVSYEQYF
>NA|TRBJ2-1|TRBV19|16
CASTTRGRVSYNEQFF
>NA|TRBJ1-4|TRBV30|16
CAWSAVDTATNEKLFF
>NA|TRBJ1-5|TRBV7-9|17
CASSLQAGVNSNQPQHF
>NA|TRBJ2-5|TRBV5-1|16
CASSPTEGMHQETQYF
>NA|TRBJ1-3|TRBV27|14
CASSFSRAGNTIYF
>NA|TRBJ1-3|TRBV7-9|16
CASSSIKQDTGNTIYF
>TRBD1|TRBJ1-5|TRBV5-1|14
CASSTATGDQPQHF
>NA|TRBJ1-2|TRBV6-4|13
CASSSPGRLGYTF
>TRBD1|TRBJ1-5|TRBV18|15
CASSPRDRVGEPQHF
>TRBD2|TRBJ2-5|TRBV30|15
CAWSPGGAGQETQYF
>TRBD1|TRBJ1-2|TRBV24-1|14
CATSASGTAYGYTF
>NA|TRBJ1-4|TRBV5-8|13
CASSLVQAEKLFF
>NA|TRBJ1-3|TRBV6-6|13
CASTQISGNTIYF
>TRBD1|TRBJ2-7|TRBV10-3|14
CAISHRDRTYEQYF
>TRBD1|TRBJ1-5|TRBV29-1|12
CSVKTGNQPQHF
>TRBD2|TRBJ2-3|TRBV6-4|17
CASSPGGGLAAHRYAVF
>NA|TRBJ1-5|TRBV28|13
CASSWTLNQPQHF
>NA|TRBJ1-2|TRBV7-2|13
CASSLQGNYGYTF
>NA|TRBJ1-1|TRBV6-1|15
CASSEMPGPNTEAFF
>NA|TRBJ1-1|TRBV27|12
CASSLGTGRTFF
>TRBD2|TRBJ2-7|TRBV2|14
CASSDLAGVHEQYF
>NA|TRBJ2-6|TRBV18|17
CASSPQGVLSGANVLTF
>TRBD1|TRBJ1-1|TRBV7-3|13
CASSFTGGTEAFF
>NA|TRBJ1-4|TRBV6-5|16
CASSYSAAGFVEKLFF
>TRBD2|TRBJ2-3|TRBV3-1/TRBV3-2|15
CASSQTSGLTDTQYF
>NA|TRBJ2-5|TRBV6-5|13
CASSVDGEETQYF
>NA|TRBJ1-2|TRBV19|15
CATTPSGQSNYGYTF
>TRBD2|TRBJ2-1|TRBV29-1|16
CSVVPVASGVYNEQFF
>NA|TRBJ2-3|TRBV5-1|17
CASSPKSSAGVTDTQYF
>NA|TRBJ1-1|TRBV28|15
CASFPHSTVNTEAFF